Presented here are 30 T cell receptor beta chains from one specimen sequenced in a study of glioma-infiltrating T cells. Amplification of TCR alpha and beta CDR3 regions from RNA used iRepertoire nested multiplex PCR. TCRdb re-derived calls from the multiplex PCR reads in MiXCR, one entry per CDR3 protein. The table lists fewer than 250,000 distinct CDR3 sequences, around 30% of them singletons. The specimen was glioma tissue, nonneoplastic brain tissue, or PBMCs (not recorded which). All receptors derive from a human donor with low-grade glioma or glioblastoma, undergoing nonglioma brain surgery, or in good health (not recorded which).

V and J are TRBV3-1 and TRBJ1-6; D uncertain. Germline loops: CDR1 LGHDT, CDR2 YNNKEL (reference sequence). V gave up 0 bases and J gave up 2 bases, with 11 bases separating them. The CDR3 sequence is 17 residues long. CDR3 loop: CASSQDPSFTYNSPLHF. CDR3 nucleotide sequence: TGTGCCAGCAGCCAAGATCCAAGTTTTACCTATAATTCACCCCTCCACTTT.

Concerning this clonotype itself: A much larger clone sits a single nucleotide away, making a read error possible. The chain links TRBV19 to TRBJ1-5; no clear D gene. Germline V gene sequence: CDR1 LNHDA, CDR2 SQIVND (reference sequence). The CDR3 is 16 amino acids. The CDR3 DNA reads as TGTACCAGTAGTAGTTGGGATTGGGTCGCCAATCAGCCCCAGCATTTT. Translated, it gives CTSSSWDWVANQPQHF.

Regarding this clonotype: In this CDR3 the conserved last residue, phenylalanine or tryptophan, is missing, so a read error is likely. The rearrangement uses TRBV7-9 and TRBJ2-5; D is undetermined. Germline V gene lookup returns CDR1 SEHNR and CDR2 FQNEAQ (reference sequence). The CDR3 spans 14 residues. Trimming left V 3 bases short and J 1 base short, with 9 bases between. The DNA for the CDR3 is TGTGCCAGCAGCTTTTTATTCCCCCAAGAGACCCAGTACCTC. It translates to CASSFLFPQETQYL.

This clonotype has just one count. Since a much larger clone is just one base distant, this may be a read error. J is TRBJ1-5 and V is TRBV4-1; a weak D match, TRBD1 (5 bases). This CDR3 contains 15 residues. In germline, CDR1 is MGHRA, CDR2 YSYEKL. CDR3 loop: CASSQERTHNQHQHF. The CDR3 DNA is TGCGCCAGCAGCCAAGAGAGGACACATAATCAGCACCAGCATTTT.

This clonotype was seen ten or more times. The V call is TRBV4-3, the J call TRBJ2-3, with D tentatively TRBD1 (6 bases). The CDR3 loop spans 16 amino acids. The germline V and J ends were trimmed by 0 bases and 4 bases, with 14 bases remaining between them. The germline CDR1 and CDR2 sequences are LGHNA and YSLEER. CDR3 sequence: CASSQESDRNPDTQYF. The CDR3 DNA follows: TGCGCCAGCAGCCAAGAATCAGACAGGAACCCAGATACGCAGTATTTT.

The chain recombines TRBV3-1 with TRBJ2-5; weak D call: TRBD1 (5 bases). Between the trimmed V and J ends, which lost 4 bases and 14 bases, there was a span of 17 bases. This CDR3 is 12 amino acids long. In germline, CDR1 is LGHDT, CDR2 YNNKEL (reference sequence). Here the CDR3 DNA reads TGTGCCAGCAGCCCCCTTGGGTCAGGGTACTACTTC. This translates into CASSPLGSGYYF.

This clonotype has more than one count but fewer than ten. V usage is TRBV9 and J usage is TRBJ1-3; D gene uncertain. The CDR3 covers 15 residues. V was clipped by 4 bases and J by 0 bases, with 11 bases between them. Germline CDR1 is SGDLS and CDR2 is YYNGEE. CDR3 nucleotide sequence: TGTGCCAGCAGCACACGTTTAAGCTCTGGAAACACCATATATTTT. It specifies CASSTRLSSGNTIYF.

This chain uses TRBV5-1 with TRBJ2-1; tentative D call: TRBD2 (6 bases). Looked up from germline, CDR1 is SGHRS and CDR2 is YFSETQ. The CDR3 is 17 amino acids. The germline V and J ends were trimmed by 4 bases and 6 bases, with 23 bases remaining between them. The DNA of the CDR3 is TGCGCCAGCAGCCCCGATTGGGGGACTTACATTTTCAATGAGCAGTTCTTC. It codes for CASSPDWGTYIFNEQFF.

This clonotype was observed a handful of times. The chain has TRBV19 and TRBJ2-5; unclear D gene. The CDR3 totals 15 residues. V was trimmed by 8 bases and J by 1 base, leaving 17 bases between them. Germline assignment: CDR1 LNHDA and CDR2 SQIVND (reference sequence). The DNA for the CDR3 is TGTGCCAGTTCCACTGGGTTACCACTCCAAGAGACCCAGTACTTC. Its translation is CASSTGLPLQETQYF. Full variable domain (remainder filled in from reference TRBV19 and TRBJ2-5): DGGITQSPKYLFRKEGQNVTLSCEQNLNHDAMYWYRQDPGQGLRLIYYSQIVNDFQKGDIAEGYSVSREKKESFPLTVTSAQKNPTAFYLCASSTGLPLQETQYFGPGTRLLVL.

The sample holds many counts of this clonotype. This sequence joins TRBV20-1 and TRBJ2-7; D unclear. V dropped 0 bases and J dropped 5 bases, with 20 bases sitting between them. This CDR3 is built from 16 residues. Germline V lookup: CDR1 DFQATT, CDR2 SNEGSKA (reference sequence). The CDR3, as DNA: TGCAGTGCTAGAGAGGGTTACGCGTGGCTAGGAAACGAGCAGTACTTC. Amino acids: CSAREGYAWLGNEQYF.

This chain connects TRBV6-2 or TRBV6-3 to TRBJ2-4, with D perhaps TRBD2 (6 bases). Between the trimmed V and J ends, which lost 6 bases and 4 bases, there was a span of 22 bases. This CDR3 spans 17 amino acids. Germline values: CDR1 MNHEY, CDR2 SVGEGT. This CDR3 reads CASSLAGSALAKNIQYF. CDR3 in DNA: TGTGCCAGCAGCCTCGCGGGGAGCGCCCTAGCAAAAAACATTCAGTACTTC.

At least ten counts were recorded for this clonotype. The CDR3 nucleotides read TGTGCCAGCAGCCGCTCGGGGGTCGCCTACGAGCAGTACTTC. Its translation is CASSRSGVAYEQYF. This chain uses TRBV7-2 with TRBJ2-7, with D maybe TRBD2 (6 bases). Germline V gene data show CDR1 as SGHTA and CDR2 as FQGNSA. The CDR3 consists of 14 residues. The V end was cut by 5 bases, the J end by 2 bases, with 13 bases between.

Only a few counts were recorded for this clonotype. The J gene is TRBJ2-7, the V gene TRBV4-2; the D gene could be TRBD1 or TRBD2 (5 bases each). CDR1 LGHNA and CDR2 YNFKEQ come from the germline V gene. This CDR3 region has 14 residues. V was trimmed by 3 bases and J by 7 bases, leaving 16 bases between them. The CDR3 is CASSQTGADEEQYF. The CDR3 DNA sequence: TGTGCCAGCAGCCAGACCGGGGCCGATGAGGAGCAGTACTTC.

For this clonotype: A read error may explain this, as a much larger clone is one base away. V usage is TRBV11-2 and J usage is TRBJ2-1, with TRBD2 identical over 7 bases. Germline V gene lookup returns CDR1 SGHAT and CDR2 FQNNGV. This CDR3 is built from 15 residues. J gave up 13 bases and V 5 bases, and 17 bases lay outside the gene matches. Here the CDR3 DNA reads TGTGCCAGCAGCCTACTAGCGTCCTCCCAAGAGACCCAGTTCTTC. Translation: CASSLLASSQETQFF.

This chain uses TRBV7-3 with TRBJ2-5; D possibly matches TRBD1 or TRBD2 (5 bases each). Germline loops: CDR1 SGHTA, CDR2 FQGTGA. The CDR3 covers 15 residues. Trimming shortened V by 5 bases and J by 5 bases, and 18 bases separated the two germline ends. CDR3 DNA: TGTGCCAGCAGCAAGACCTGGGGGATCCCGGAGACCCAGTACTTC. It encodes CASSKTWGIPETQYF. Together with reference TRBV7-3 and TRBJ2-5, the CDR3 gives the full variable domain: GAGVSQTPSNKVTEKGKYVELRCDPISGHTALYWYRQSLGQGPEFLIYFQGTGAADDSGLPNDRFFAVRPEGSVSTLKIQRTERGDSAVYLCASSKTWGIPETQYFGPGTRLLVL.

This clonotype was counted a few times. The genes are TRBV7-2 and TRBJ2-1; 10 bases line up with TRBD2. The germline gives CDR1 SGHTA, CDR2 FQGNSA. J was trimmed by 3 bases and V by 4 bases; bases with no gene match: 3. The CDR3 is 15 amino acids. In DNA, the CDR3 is TGTGCCAGCAGCTCCGGGACTAGCGTCTACAATGAGCAGTTCTTC. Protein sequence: CASSSGTSVYNEQFF.

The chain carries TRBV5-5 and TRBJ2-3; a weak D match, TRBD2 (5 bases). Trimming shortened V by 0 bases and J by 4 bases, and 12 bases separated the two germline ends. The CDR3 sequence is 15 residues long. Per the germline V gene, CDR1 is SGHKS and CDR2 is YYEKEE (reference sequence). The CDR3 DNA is TGTGCCAGCAGCTTGGCCGGGGTCGGCGCAGATACGCAGTATTTT. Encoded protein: CASSLAGVGADTQYF.

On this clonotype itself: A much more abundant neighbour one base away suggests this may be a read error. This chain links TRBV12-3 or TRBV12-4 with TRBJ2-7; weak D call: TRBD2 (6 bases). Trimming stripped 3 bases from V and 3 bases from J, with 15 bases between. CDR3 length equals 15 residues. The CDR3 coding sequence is TGTGCCAGCAGTTTTCGGCAGGAGGGTAACTACGAGCAGTACTTC. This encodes CASSFRQEGNYEQYF.

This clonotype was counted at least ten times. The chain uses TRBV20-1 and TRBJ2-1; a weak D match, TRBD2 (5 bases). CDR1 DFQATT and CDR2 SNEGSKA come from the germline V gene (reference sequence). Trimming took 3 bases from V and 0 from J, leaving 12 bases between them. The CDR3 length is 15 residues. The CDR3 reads CSASLAGLSYNEQFF. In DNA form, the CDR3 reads TGCAGTGCTAGTTTAGCTGGACTCTCCTACAATGAGCAGTTCTTC.

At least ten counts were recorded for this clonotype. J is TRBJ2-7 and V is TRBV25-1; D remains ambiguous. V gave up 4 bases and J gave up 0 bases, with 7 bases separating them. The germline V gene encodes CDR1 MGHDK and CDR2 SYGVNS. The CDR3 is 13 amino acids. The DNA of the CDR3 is TGTGCCAGCAGTGGTGTCTTCTCCTACGAGCAGTACTTC. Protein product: CASSGVFSYEQYF.

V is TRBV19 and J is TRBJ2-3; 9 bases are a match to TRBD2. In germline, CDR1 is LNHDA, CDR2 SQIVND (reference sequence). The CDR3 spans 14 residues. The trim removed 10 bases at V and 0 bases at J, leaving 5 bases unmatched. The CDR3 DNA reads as TGTGCCACGAGTCTAGCGGGAAGCACAGATACGCAGTATTTT. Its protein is CATSLAGSTDTQYF.

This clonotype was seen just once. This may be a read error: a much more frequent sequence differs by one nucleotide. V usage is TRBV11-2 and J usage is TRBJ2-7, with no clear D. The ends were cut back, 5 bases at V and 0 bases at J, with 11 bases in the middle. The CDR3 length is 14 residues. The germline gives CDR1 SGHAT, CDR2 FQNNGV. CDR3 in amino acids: CASSPLRYSYEQYF. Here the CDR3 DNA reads TGTGCCAGCAGCCCCCTTAGATACTCCTACGAGCAGTACTTC.

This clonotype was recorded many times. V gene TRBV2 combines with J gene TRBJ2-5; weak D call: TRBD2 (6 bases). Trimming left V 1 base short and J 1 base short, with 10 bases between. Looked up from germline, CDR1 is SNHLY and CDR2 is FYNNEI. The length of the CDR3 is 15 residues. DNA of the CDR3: TGTGCCAGCAGTGAAGTAGCGGCCCTCCAAGAGACCCAGTACTTC. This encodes CASSEVAALQETQYF. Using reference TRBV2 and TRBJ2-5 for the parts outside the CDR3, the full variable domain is EPEVTQTPSHQVTQMGQEVILRCVPISNHLYFYWYRQILGQKVEFLVSFYNNEISEKSEIFDDQFSVERPDGSNFTLKIRSTKLEDSAMYFCASSEVAALQETQYFGPGTRLLVL.

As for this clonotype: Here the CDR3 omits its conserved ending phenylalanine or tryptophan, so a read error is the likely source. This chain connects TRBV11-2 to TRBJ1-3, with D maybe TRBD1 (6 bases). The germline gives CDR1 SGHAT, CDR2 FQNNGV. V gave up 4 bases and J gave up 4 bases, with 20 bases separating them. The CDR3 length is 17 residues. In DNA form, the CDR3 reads TGTGCCAGCAGCTCAACCATGCTACAGGGACCGGGAAACACCATATATTCT. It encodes CASSSTMLQGPGNTIYS.

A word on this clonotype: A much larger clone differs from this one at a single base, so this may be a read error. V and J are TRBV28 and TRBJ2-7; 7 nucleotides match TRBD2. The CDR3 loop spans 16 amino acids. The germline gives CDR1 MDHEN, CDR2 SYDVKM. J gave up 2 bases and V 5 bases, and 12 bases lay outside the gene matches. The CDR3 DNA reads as TGTGCCAGCAGTGTAACGCCGGGACGGGGGGCCTACGAGCAGTACTTC. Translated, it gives CASSVTPGRGAYEQYF.

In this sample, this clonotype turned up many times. CDR3 loop: CASRNRVGQPQHF. The CDR3 DNA is TGTGCCAGCAGGAACAGGGTTGGGCAGCCCCAGCATTTT. The chain uses TRBV28 and TRBJ1-5; D perhaps matches TRBD1 (6 bases). Trimming took 6 bases from V and 7 from J, leaving 13 bases between them. The CDR3 has 13 amino acids. Germline assignment: CDR1 MDHEN and CDR2 SYDVKM.

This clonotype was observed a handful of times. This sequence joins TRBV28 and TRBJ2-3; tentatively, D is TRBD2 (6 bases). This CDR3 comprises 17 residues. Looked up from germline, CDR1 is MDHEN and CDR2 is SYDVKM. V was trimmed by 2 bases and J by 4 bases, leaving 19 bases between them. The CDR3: CASSLPSSATPADTQYF. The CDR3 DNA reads TGTGCCAGCAGTTTACCCTCTAGCGCAACGCCCGCAGATACGCAGTATTTT.

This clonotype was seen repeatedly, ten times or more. The CDR3 spells CASSLTANYGYTF. The CDR3 DNA sequence: TGTGCCAGCAGCCTGACCGCTAACTATGGCTACACCTTC. The chain recombines TRBV7-2 with TRBJ1-2; D remains unclear. CDR1 is SGHTA and CDR2 is FQGNSA in the germline V gene. This CDR3 has 13 amino acids. Trimming removed 5 bases at V and 0 bases at J, with 7 bases between.

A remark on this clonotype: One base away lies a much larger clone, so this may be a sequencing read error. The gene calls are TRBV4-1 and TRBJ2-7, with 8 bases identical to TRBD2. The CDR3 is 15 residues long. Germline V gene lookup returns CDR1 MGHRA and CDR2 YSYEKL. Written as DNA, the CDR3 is TGCGCCAGCAGCCAAGACGCGGGACTAGTCTACGAGCGGTACTTC. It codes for CASSQDAGLVYERYF.

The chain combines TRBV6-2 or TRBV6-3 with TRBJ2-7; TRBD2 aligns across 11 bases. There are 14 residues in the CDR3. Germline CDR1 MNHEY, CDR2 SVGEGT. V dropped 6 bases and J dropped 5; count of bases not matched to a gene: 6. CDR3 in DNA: TGTGCCAGCAGATACCTAGCGGGAGGTCACGAGCAGTACTTC. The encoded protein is CASRYLAGGHEQYF.